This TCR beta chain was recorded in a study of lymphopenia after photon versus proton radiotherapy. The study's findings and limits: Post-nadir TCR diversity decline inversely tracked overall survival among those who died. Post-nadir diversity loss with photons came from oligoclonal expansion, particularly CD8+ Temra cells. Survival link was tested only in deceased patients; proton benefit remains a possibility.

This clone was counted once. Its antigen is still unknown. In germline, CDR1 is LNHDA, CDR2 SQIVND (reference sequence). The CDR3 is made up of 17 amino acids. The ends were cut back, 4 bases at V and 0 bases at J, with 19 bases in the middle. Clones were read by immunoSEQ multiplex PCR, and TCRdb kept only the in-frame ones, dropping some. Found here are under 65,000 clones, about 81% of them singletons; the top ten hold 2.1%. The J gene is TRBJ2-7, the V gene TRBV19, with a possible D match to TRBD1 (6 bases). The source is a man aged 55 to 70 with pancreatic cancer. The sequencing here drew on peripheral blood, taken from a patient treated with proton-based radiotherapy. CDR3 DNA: TGTGCCAGTAGTACTGGGGGCAGCACTCCTTTCTCCTACGAGCAGTACTTC. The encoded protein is CASSTGGSTPFSYEQYF.